Each of the 8 T cell receptor beta chains below was sequenced from the same sample in a study of CD8 T cells in ankylosing spondylitis. Study conclusions and caveats: Characteristic of ankylosing spondylitis blood, it appeared, was a TCR beta motif comprising eight highly homologous variants.

No cognate antigen is known for these TCRs. Each CDR3 protein is one row after TCRdb ran MiXCR on the 5' RACE reads. This sample yields fewer than 750,000 distinct CDR3 sequences, of which roughly 20% are seen a single time; around 19% belongs to the top ten. The sample was blood, either unsorted or a sorted T cell fraction (not recorded which). These receptors originate from a male donor with ankylosing spondylitis.

This clonotype was recorded a few times. The chain has TRBV29-1 and TRBJ1-1; D is ambiguous. The CDR3 is 12 residues long. Germline V gene lookup returns CDR1 SQVTM and CDR2 ANQGSEA. V dropped 7 bases and J dropped 1 base, with 10 bases sitting between them. CDR3 nucleotide sequence: TGCAGCGGAGTAATGAGGAACACTGAAGCTTTCTTT. Translated: CSGVMRNTEAFF.

In its sample, this clonotype was seen a few times. The V call is TRBV20-1, the J call TRBJ1-4; D unclear. The V end was cut by 5 bases, the J end by 8 bases, with 18 bases between. Germline V gene data show CDR1 as DFQATT and CDR2 as SNEGSKA (reference sequence). The CDR3 extends over 14 amino acids. CDR3 nucleotides: TGCAGTGCTCTCATAACCGGGTCGTCGGAAAAACTGTTTTTT. It specifies CSALITGSSEKLFF.

This clonotype has just a few counts. The chain combines TRBV7-9 with TRBJ1-1; unclear D gene. This CDR3 region has 14 residues. V was clipped by 1 base and J by 7 bases, with 13 bases between them. The germline V gene encodes CDR1 SEHNR and CDR2 FQNEAQ (reference sequence). This chain's CDR3 is CASSLDYIENEAFF. The CDR3 DNA is TGTGCCAGCAGCTTAGATTACATAGAGAATGAAGCTTTCTTT.

V usage is TRBV6-2 or TRBV6-3 and J usage is TRBJ2-1, with D maybe TRBD2 (5 bases). The CDR3 spans 15 residues. The germline CDR1 and CDR2 sequences are MNHEY and SVGEGT. V lost 0 bases and J 6 bases, leaving 12 bases between the germline ends. In DNA, the CDR3 is TGTGCCAGCAGTTACTCGCCTAGCCCGCCCAATGAGCAGTTCTTC. It is translated as CASSYSPSPPNEQFF.

The rearrangement joins TRBV14 to TRBJ1-1, with D perhaps matching TRBD1 (5 bases). The CDR3 runs to 12 residues. The V end lost 6 bases, the J end lost 6 bases, and 11 bases lay between the germline ends. Germline V gene sequence: CDR1 SGHDN, CDR2 FVKESK. DNA of the CDR3: TGTGCCAGCAGGGACTCGGGGGCTGAAGCTTTCTTT. Translated: CASRDSGAEAFF.

The chain carries TRBV3-1 and TRBJ2-5; D is ambiguous. This CDR3 region has 13 residues. The V gene lost 1 base and the J gene lost 4 bases, with 7 bases spanning the gap. The V gene's germline CDR1 is LGHDT and CDR2 YNNKEL (reference sequence). The CDR3 loop reads CASSQGSRETQYF. CDR3 DNA sequence: TGTGCCAGCAGCCAAGGCTCAAGAGAGACCCAGTACTTC.

The table lists this clonotype with a few counts. V gene TRBV18 combines with J gene TRBJ2-7, with 7 bases fitting TRBD2. V gave up 0 bases and J gave up 2 bases; unmatched junction bases: 4. The CDR3 length is 15 residues. Germline V gene lookup returns CDR1 KGHSH and CDR2 LQKENI. The CDR3 loop is CASSPPSGTPYEQYF. CDR3 in DNA: TGTGCCAGCTCACCACCAAGCGGGACTCCCTACGAGCAGTACTTC.

The rearrangement joins TRBV5-1 to TRBJ2-1; 10 bases match TRBD2. Germline loops: CDR1 SGHRS, CDR2 YFSETQ. The CDR3 consists of 17 residues. The junction had 11 bases not matched to a gene; V was cut back by 1 base and J by 7 bases. The CDR3 reads CASSLPSGLAGVNEQFF. The CDR3 bases are TGCGCCAGCAGCTTGCCTTCAGGGCTAGCGGGGGTGAATGAGCAGTTCTTC.